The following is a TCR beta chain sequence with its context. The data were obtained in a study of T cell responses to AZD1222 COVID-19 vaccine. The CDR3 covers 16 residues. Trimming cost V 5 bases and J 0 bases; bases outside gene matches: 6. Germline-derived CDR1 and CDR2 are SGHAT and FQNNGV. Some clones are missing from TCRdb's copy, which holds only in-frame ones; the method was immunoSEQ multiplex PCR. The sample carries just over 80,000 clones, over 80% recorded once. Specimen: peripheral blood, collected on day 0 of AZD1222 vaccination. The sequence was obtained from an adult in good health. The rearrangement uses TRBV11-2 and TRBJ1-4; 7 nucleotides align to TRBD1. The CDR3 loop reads CASSNWDSSTNEKLFF. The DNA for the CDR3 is TGTGCCAGCAGCAACTGGGACAGCTCAACTAATGAAAAACTGTTTTTT.